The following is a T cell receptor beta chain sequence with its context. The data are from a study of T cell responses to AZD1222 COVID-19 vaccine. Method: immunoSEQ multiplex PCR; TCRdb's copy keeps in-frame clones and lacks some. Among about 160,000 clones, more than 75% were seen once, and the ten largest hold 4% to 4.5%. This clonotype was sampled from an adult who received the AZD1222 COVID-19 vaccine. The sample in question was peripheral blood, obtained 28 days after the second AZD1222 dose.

Here the CDR3 reads CASSLGQSSSPLHF. CDR3 DNA sequence: TGTGCCAGCAGCTTGGGTCAGAGCAGTTCACCCCTCCACTTT. The V call is TRBV5-4, the J call TRBJ1-6; no clear D gene. Trimming cost V 0 bases and J 9 bases, with 10 bases left between them. The CDR3 extends over 14 amino acids. Per the germline V gene, CDR1 is SGHNT and CDR2 is YYREEE (reference sequence).